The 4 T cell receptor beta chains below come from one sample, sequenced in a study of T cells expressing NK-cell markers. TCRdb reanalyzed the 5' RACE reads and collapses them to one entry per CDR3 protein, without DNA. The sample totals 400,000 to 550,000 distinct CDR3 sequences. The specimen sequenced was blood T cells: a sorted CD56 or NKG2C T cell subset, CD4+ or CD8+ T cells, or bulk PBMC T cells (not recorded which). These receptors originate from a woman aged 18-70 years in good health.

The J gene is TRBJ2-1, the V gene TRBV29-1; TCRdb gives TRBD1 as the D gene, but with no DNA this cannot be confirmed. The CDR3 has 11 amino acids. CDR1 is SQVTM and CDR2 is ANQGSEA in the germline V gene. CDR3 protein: CSVAPADEQFF.

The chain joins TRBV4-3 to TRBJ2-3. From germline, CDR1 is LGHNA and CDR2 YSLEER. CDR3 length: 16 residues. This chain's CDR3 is CASSQELDRNTDTQYF.

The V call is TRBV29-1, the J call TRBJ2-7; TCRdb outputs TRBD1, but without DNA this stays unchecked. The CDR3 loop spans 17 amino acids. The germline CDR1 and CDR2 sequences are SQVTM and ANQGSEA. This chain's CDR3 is CSVVGFWQGQSSYEQYF.

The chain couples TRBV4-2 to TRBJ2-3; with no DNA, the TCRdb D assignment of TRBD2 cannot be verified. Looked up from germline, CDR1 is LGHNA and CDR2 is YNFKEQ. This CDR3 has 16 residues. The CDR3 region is CASSPLGGTSTDTQYF.